This T cell receptor beta chain was found in a study of cytomegalovirus exposure and HLA in healthy donors (dated by TCRdb to the late 2010s). Regarding the study in general: An earlier analysis of roughly 570 of the donors reported 276 Gb of sequence data and 117 million unique TCR beta sequences obtained from around 170 million T cells. The number of typed donors differed by locus: 629-630 for A, B, C, DRB1 and DQB1; approximately 520 for DQA1; some 590 for DPA1; and some 430 for DPB1. An early release that covered roughly 600 HLA-typed donors contained around 300 gigabases of sequencing data and 80 million or so unique TCR sequences. Every repertoire in the discovery cohort had been generated on one and the same sequencing platform. The study profiled the T cell repertoires of approximately 700 subjects by immunosequencing and related them to cytomegalovirus serostatus. A separate validation cohort of 100 to 150 different subjects was used in addition to the 666-subject first cohort. HLA typing included class I and class II loci at four-digit resolution. Donor age, sex, ethnicity and CMV serostatus were compiled alongside the repertoire data. To study patterns of TCR occurrence, a later analysis re-analyzed previously published TCR beta repertoires from 700 or so donors and added high-resolution HLA genotyping. The study was designed to test whether signatures of past pathogen exposure could be identified by cataloging public T cell receptors. Genome-wide SNP genotypes for about 60% of the 666 donors were used in a later genetic analysis, which treated that subset as a discovery cohort. The later analysis used no new phenotypic data to find candidate immune exposures, relying instead on TCR beta sequences and their occurrence across donors. To predict cytomegalovirus infection status, the study brought together high-throughput TCR immunosequencing, statistical association of individual TCRs with disease status, and machine learning. Among the roughly 400 genotyped donors, approximately 81% belonged to the genetic ancestry cluster associated with self-reported Caucasian donors. Roughly five DR-DQ haplotypes were treated as single units for association and clustering because of strong linkage in the cohort. In an earlier analysis of 550 to 700 of the donors, high-throughput TCR beta sequencing was used to judge whether each TCR beta V gene segment behaved as functional or pseudogenic. Across some 400 genotyped donors of the cohort, an average of roughly 250,000 unique TCR beta nucleotide sequences per donor were sequenced, and 15% to 20% of those sequences were non-productive. General conclusions and limits of the study: A group of highly shared sequence variants was considered likely to be a technical artifact of the sequencing pipeline. A further reported finding was that TCR beta sequences accurately predicted the HLA-A and HLA-B alleles for most subjects in the first cohort. Presence/absence analyses assumed roughly uniform sequencing depth across donors, an assumption that may not hold. V-gene and J-gene trimming of TCR beta chains was associated with a missense DCLRE1C variant in a later genetic analysis, and the association was replicated in an independent cohort. Because the 87-base-pair reads could not distinguish some IMGT-functional V segments, including TRBV6-2 and TRBV6-3, those segments were excluded. The classifier was reported to diagnose cytomegalovirus status with high specificity and sensitivity in both the original and validation cohorts. In this cohort, only TCR beta chains were sequenced, and detectable features were limited by the absence of alpha or paired-chain data. Compared with the roughly 670-donor mean, donors in an Asian-associated ancestry cluster had fewer N-insertions in productive TCRs, according to a later genetic analysis. Across donors, most TCR sequences were observed very rarely, whereas some public TCRs were present in many individuals. A later analysis reported that several top co-occurrence clusters appeared linked to parvovirus B19, influenza, CMV and Epstein-Barr virus. Most CMV-associated TCR beta chains appeared to be HLA-restricted in a later analysis, and the HLA associations seemed to be driven largely by CMV exposure. Compared with equally common non-associated chains, HLA-associated TCR beta chains in a later analysis were more clonally expanded and had lower generation probabilities. The authors suggested that the approach could potentially be generalized to other disease states and immunological phenotypes. In vitro tests confirmed that a few of the cytomegalovirus-associated TCR beta chains recognize cytomegalovirus antigens. A total of 150 or so TCR beta chains were listed by the study as associated with cytomegalovirus. According to a later analysis, TCR association rates differed among HLA loci, with DRB1 alleles showing the most associated TCRs and HLA-C alleles showing the fewest. About 17 rarely observed V segments, including chromosome 9 orphons, were excluded from the earlier analysis of several hundred of the donors because counts were too low. Specific HLA alleles were associated with 15,000 to 20,000 TCR beta sequences at a false discovery rate of 0.05 in a later analysis. Linkage disequilibrium might explain the correlated functional status among segregating V segments, but an unknown experimental factor could not be ruled out. Broadly in line with IMGT annotations, most TCR beta V segments showed up in productive rearrangements about 87% or about 30% of the time in an earlier analysis of some 590 of the donors. Assigning TCR associations to individual alleles was difficult when HLA alleles, especially DR and DQ, strongly co-occurred. CMV serostatus was the only immune exposure information available for the cohort. HLA typing was unavailable for some donors at each locus, so association tests used only the typed subset.

In regard to this clone: The antigen this receptor binds is unknown. No qualities accompany the bases; no much larger clone lies one base away.

Measured from the cysteine to the phenylalanine, the CDR3 is 13 residues long. Solely the CDR3 DNA is kept, with 39 bases framed from the first base. The germline V gene specifies ENHRY as CDR1 and SYGVKD as CDR2. Unmatched junction bases come to 7, with V trimmed by 10 bases and J by 4 bases. Library construction relied on the immunoSEQ multiplex PCR assay. A mixture of 60 forward primers for TCR Vbeta segments and 13 reverse primers for TCR Jbeta segments was used in the multiplex PCR. A multiplex PCR assay on genomic DNA amplified the CDR3 region of rearranged TCR beta genes. On the Illumina HiSeq System, the amplified TCR beta libraries were sequenced as 87-base-pair reads. The study's processing was this. A later analysis tallied around 87 million unique TCR beta chains across the 666 repertoires, and some 10 million of those chains were shared by two or more donors. A nearest-neighbor algorithm error-corrected the raw reads and collapsed the reads into unique sequences, merging closely related sequences to remove PCR and sequencing errors. CDR3 sequences were aligned to IMGT reference sequences to assign V, D and J gene segments. For a sequence to be retained, a match of at least six nucleotides was required to both a V gene segment and a J gene segment. Rearrangements were classified as productive when the CDR3 lacked stop codons and remained in frame with V and J, and all other rearrangements were classified as non-productive. CDR3 was defined by IMGT convention, running from the second conserved V-encoded cysteine to the conserved J-encoded phenylalanine. The earlier analysis of around 640 of the donors excluded sequences that lacked an unambiguous match to a single V gene segment. An earlier analysis of several hundred of the donors classified V segments as functional when productive rearrangements were above 56.7% and as segregating when the standard deviation between donors was above 5%. To diagnose cytomegalovirus status from the catalog of TCR beta chain sequences, a statistical classification framework was built. In a later analysis, TCR nucleotide sequences were compared against IMGT/GENE-DB human TR gene sequences so that V and J genes could be assigned. In a later analysis, CDR3 sequences and most-parsimonious VDJ recombination scenarios were assigned using the TCRdist pipeline. In a later analysis, each TCR beta chain was defined by its CDR3 amino acid sequence together with its V-gene family, and reads lacking a unique V-gene family were excluded. To address suspected cross-contamination and a sequencing artifact, a later analysis removed approximately 600 highly shared, low-generation-probability nucleotide sequences. For each public chain, a later analysis derived a clonal expansion index from normalized ranks of inferred template counts within each repertoire. In a later analysis, generation probabilities were computed with a VDJ recombination model fitted to out-of-frame rearrangements, and the resulting probabilities were checked against IGoR. In a later analysis, hypergeometric tests were used to score TCR-TCR, TCR-HLA and TCR-CMV co-occurrence, with a repertoire-size bias correction applied to TCR pairs. False discovery rates were estimated in a later analysis by permuting HLA or CMV assignments 20 times. In a later analysis, co-occurring TCRs were grouped using DBSCAN, with TCRdist sequence similarity added in when clustering inside HLA-allele-positive subsets. For co-occurrence clustering, repertoires with fewer than 30,000 or more than 120,000 public chains were excluded, along with four to six repertoires with anomalous nucleotide sharing. Imported from immuneACCESS, the table was reduced by TCRdb to in-frame sequences with V and J called. These copies leave out some clones; in studies compared against another copy, an unresolved V gene accounts for under half, and the cause of the remainder is not known. V and J calls and clone size are those listed in that table; D and trimming were worked out from the DNA. The table for this sample lists fewer than 150,000 clones; 66% of them were counted only once. In total, the top ten clones hold 1.5% to 2% of the sample.

In total, 666 healthy bone marrow donors made up the cohort. At the time of sampling, all cohort members were nominally healthy, though unrecorded immune exposures were likely present. Of the approximately 670 cohort members, around 290 had a positive CMV serostatus and approximately 370 had a negative one, while no CMV serostatus was recorded for the donor. Each donor provided a peripheral blood sample, and peripheral blood mononuclear cells were used for TCR beta sequencing. The Qiagen DNeasy Blood Extraction Kit was used to extract genomic DNA from the blood cell samples. Rearrangement joined TRBV10-3 to TRBJ2-5; 9 nucleotides in the junction match TRBD2. The material sequenced was PBMCs. The receptor comes from a human donor in good health. For the CDR3, the sequence is CATALSGRETQYF. The base sequence is TGTGCCACCGCCCTTAGCGGGAGAGAGACCCAGTACTTC.